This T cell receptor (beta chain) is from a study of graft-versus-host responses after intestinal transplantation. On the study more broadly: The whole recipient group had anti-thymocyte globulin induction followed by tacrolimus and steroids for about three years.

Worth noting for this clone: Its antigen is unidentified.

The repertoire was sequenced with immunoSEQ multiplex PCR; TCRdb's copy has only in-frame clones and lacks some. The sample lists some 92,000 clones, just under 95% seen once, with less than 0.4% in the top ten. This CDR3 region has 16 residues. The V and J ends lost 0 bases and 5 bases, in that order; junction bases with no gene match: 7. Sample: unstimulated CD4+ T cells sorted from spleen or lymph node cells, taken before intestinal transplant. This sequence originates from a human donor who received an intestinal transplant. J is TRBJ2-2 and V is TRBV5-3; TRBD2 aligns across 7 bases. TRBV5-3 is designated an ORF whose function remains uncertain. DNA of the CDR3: TGTGCCAGAAGCTTGGGGTCCAGCGGGGAGACCGGGGAGCTGTTTTTT. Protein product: CARSLGSSGETGELFF.